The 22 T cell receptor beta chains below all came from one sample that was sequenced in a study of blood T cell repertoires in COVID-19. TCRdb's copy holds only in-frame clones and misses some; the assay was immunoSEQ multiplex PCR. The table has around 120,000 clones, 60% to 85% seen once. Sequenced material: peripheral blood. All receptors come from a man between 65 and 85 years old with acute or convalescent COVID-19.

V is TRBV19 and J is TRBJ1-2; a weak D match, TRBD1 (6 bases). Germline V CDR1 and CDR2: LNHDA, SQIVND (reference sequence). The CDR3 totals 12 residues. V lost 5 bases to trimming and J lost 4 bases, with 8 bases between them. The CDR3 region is CASSAQGYGYTF. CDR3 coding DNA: TGTGCCAGTAGTGCACAGGGCTATGGCTACACCTTC.

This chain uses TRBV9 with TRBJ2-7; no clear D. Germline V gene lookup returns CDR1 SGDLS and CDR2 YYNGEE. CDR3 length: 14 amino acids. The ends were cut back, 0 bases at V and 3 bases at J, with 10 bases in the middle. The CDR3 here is CASSVAPDNYEQYF. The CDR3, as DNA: TGTGCCAGCAGCGTAGCCCCCGACAACTACGAGCAGTACTTC.

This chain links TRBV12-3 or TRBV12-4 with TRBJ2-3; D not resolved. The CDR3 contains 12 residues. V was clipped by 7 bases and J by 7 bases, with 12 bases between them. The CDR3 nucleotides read TGTGCCAGCACCCTAGACTTACATACGCAGTATTTT. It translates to CASTLDLHTQYF.

CDR3 nucleotides: TGTGCCAGCAGCGCGGGACTTCGTAATGAAAAACTGTTTTTT. Protein: CASSAGLRNEKLFF. This chain links TRBV5-6 with TRBJ1-4, with D possibly matching TRBD1 (5 bases). Germline-derived CDR1 and CDR2 are SGHDT and YYEEEE. There are 14 residues in the CDR3. Trimming cost V 4 bases and J 4 bases, with 11 bases left between them.

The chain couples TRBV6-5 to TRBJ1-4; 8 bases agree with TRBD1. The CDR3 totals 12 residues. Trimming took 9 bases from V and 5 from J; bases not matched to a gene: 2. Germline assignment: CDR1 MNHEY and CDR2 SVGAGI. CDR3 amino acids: CASRQGNEKLFF. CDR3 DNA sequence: TGTGCCAGTAGACAGGGGAATGAAAAACTGTTTTTT.

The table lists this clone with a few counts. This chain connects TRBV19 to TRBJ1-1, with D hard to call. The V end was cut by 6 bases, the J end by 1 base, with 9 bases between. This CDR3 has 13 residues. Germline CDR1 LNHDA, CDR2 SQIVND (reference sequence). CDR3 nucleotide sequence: TGTGCCAGTAGCGCGAGCCGGAACACTGAAGCTTTCTTT. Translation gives CASSASRNTEAFF. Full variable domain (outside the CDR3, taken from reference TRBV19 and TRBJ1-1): DGGITQSPKYLFRKEGQNVTLSCEQNLNHDAMYWYRQDPGQGLRLIYYSQIVNDFQKGDIAEGYSVSREKKESFPLTVTSAQKNPTAFYLCASSASRNTEAFFGQGTRLTVV.

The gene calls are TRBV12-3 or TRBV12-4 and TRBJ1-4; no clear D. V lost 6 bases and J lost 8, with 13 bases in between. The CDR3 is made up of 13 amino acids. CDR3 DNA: TGTGCCAGCAGCCCTATCGCCAGGGAAAAACTGTTTTTT. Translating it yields CASSPIAREKLFF.

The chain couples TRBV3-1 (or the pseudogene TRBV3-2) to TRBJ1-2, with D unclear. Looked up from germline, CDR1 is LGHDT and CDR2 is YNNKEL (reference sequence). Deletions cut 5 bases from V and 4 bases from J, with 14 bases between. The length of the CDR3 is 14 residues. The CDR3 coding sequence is TGTGCCAGCAGCATAAAGCTATCCTCCTATGGCTACACCTTC. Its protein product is CASSIKLSSYGYTF.

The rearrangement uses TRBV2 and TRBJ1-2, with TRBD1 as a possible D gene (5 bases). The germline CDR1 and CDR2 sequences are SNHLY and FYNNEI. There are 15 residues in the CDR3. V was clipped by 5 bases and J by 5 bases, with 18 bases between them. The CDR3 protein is CASSPRDSISYGYTF. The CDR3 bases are TGTGCCAGCAGTCCTAGAGACAGCATTTCATATGGCTACACCTTC.

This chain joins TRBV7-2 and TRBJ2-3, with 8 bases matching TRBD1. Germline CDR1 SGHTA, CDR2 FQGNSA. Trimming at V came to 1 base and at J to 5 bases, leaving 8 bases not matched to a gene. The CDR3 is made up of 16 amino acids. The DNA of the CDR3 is TGTGCCAGCAGCTTAGATGGGCAGGGGGCAGGAGATACGCAGTATTTT. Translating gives CASSLDGQGAGDTQYF.

The CDR3 is CASSEAASDISGYTF. CDR3 coding DNA: TGTGCCAGCAGTGAAGCGGCCTCGGACATCTCTGGCTACACCTTC. The J gene is TRBJ1-2, the V gene TRBV2, with a weak D call TRBD1 (5 bases). Germline V gene lookup returns CDR1 SNHLY and CDR2 FYNNEI. This CDR3 is built from 15 residues. Trimming removed 0 bases from V and 7 bases from J, with 15 bases in between.

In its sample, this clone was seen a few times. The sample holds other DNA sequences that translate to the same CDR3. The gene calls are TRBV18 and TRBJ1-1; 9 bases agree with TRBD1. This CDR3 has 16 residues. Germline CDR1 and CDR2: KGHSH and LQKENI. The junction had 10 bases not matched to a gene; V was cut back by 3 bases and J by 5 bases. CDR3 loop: CASSPKAQGAGTEAFF. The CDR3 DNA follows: TGTGCCAGCTCACCTAAAGCACAGGGGGCAGGGACTGAAGCTTTCTTT.

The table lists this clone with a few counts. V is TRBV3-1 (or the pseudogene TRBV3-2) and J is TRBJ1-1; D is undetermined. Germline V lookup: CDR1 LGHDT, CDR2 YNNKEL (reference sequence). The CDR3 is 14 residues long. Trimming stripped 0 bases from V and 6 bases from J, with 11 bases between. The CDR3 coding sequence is TGTGCCAGCAGCCAAGAAACTAGGGTAGCTGAAGCTTTCTTT. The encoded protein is CASSQETRVAEAFF.

CDR3 DNA sequence: TGTGCCACCAGCCGGGACAGGGGGCCGAATGAGCAGTTCTTC. It encodes CATSRDRGPNEQFF. The rearrangement links TRBV2 to TRBJ2-1; 12 nucleotides match TRBD1. Germline lookup yields CDR1 SNHLY and CDR2 FYNNEI. With 10 bases clipped from V and 7 bases from J, the junction kept 8 bases outside the gene matches. This CDR3 contains 14 residues.

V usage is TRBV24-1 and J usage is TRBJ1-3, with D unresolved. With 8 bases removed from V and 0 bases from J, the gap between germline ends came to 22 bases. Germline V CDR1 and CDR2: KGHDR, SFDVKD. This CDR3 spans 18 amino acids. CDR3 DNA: TGTGCCACCATGCCCGAAATTTCGCGAGGTAACTCTGGAAACACCATATATTTT. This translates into CATMPEISRGNSGNTIYF.

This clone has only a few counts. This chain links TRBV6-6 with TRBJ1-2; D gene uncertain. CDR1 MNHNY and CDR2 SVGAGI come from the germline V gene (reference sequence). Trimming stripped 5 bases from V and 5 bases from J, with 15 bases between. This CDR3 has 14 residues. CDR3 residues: CASSPPGGTYGYTF. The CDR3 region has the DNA TGTGCCAGCAGTCCCCCCGGAGGAACATATGGCTACACCTTC.

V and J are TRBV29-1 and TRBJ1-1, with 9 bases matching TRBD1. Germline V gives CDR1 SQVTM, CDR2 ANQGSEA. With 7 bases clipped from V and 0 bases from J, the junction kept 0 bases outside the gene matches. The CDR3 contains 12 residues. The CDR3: CSGQGVNTEAFF. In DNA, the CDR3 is TGCAGCGGACAGGGGGTGAACACTGAAGCTTTCTTT.

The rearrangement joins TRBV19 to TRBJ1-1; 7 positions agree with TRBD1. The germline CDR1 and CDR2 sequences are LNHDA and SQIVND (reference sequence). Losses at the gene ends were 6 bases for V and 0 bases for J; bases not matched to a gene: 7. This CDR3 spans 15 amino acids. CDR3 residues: CASRPRGRMNTEAFF. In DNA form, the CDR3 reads TGTGCCAGTAGACCCAGGGGGAGAATGAACACTGAAGCTTTCTTT.

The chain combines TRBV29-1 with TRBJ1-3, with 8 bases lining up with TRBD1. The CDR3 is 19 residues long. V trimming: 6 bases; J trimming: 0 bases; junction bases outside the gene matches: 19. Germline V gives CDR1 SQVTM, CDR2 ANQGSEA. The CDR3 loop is CSVESLGRDRSNSGNTIYF. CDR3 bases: TGCAGCGTCGAATCACTGGGCCGGGACAGGTCCAACTCTGGAAACACCATATATTTT.

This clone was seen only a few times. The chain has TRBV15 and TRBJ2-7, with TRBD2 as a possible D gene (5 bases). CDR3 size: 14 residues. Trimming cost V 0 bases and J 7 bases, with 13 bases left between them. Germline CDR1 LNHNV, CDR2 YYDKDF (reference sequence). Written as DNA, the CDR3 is TGTGCCACCAGCAGAGATCTTCTAGCTTGGGAGCAGTACTTC. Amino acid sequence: CATSRDLLAWEQYF.

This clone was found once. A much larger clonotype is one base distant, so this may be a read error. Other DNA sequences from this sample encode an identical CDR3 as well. CDR3 loop: CASSLGQASNQPQHF. CDR3 bases: TGTGCCAGCAGCTTGGGACAGGCTAGCAATCAGCCCCAGCATTTT. The chain carries TRBV5-6 and TRBJ1-5; tentatively, D is TRBD1 (6 bases). This CDR3 is built from 15 residues. The ends were cut back, 0 bases at V and 0 bases at J, with 7 bases in the middle. Germline-derived CDR1 and CDR2 are SGHDT and YYEEEE.

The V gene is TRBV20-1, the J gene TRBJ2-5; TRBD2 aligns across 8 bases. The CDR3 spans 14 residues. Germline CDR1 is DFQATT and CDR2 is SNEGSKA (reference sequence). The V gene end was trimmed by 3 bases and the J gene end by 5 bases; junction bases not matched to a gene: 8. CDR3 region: CSASFSGVSETQYF. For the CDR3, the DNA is TGCAGTGCTAGTTTTAGCGGGGTCAGTGAGACCCAGTACTTC.